This TCR beta chain was sequenced in a study of PD-L1 blockade in urothelial cancer. The trim removed 0 bases at V and 5 bases at J, leaving 4 bases unmatched. CDR3 length: 15 residues. Looked up from germline, CDR1 is SGHDN and CDR2 is FVKESK. Time point defined: pretreatment peripheral blood. Profiled with immunoSEQ multiplex PCR; TCRdb holds only in-frame clones, not every one. The sample contains over 100,000 clones, approximately 88% of which appear only once. The starting material was PBMCs, obtained around atezolizumab (anti-PD-L1) treatment. The V call is TRBV14, the J call TRBJ1-3; 7 nucleotides match TRBD1. This receptor was taken from a man aged 45 to 65 with urothelial cancer. The CDR3 region is CASSQDAGQRNTIYF. The CDR3 DNA is TGTGCCAGCAGCCAAGACGCGGGACAGAGAAACACCATATATTTT.